This T cell receptor (beta chain) is drawn from a study of blood T cell repertoires in COVID-19. Repertoires were generated with immunoSEQ multiplex PCR, while TCRdb's copy carries only in-frame clones and drops some. Among roughly 20,000 clones listed, roughly 93% were seen once. This sequence originates from a human donor in a cohort sampled during active COVID-19. Input material: peripheral blood.

For the CDR3, the DNA is TGTGCCAGCAGCTCCCTCAAAGGACAGGGGATCGCAGCTTTCTTT. Its protein product is CASSSLKGQGIAAFF. The chain is built from TRBV11-2 and TRBJ1-1; the match to TRBD1 covers 9 bases. The germline gives CDR1 SGHAT, CDR2 FQNNGV. The CDR3 extends over 15 amino acids. V was clipped by 4 bases and J by 10 bases; unmatched bases: 13.